This T cell receptor (beta chain) derives from a study of T cells after somatic rescue of genetic block. Assay: immunoSEQ multiplex PCR; the TCRdb copy retains only in-frame clones and omits some. The data show 68,000 or so clones, around 92% seen once. This clonotype was sampled from a man in his forties. Specimen: peripheral blood mononuclear cells (PBMCs).

The chain's CDR3 is CASGGGQGFYNEQFF. In DNA, the CDR3 is TGTGCCAGCGGAGGGGGACAGGGGTTTTACAATGAGCAGTTCTTC. J is TRBJ2-1 and V is TRBV7-9; 10 bases match TRBD1. The length of the CDR3 is 15 residues. Germline values: CDR1 SEHNR, CDR2 FQNEAQ (reference sequence). With V trimmed by 8 bases and J by 4 bases, 8 bases remained unmatched.